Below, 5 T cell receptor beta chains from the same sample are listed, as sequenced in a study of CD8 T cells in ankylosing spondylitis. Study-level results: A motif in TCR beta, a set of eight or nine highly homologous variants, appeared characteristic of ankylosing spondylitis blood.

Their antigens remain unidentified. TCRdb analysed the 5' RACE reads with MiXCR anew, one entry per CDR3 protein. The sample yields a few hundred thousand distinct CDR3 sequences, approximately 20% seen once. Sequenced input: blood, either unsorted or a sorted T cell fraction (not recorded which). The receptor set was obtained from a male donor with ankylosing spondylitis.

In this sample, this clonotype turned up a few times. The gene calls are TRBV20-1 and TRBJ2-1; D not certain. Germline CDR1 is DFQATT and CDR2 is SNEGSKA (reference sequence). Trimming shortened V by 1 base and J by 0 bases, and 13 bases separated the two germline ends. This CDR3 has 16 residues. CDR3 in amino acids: CSARVTGASSYNEQFF. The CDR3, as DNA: TGCAGTGCTAGAGTTACTGGCGCCAGCTCCTACAATGAGCAGTTCTTC.

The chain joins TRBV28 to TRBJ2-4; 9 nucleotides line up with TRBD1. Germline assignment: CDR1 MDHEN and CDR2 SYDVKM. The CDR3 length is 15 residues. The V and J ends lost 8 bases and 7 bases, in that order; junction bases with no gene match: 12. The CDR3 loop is CASGLYRGLNNIQYF. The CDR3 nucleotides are TGTGCCAGCGGGTTGTACAGGGGGCTTAATAACATTCAGTACTTC.

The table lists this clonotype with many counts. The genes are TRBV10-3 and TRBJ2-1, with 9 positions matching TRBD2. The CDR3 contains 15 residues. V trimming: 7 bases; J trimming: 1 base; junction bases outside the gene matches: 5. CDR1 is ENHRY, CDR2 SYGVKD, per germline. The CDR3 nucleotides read TGTGCCATCACCGCCCTAGCGGGGTCCTACAATGAGCAGTTCTTC. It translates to CAITALAGSYNEQFF.

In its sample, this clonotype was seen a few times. The CDR3 region is CSASPGLAGHTDTQYF. For the CDR3, the DNA is TGCAGTGCTAGCCCCGGACTAGCGGGACACACAGATACGCAGTATTTT. This rearrangement joins TRBV20-1 to TRBJ2-3, with 12 bases aligning to TRBD2. CDR3 length equals 16 residues. From germline, CDR1 is DFQATT and CDR2 SNEGSKA (reference sequence). Trimming removed 3 bases from V and 2 bases from J; junction bases left unmatched: 6.

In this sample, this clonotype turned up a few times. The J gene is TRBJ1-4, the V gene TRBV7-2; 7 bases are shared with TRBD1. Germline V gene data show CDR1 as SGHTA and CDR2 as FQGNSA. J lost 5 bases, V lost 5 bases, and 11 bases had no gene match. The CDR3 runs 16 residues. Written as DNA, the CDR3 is TGTGCCAGCAGCCGGTGGGCGGGGACAGAGAATGAAAAACTGTTTTTT. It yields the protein CASSRWAGTENEKLFF. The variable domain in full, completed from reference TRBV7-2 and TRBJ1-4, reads GAGVSQSPSNKVTEKGKDVELRCDPISGHTALYWYRQSLGQGLEFLIYFQGNSAPDKSGLPSDRFSAERTGGSVSTLTIQRTQQEDSAVYLCASSRWAGTENEKLFFGSGTQLSVL.